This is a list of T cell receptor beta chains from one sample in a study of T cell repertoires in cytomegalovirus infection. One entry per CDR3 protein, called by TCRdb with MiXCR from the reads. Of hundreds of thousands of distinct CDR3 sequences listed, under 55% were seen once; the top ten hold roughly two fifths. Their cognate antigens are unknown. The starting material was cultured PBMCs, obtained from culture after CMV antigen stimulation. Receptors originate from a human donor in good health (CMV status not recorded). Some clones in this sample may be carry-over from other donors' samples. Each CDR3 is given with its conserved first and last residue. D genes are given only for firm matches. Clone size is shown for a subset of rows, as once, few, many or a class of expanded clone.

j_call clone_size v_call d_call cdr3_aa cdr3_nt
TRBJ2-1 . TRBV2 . CASSGWTTHEQFF TGTGCCAGCAGTGGATGGACCACCCATGAGCAGTTCTTC
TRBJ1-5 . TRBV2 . CASKGEQNNQPQHF TGTGCCAGCAAGGGGGAGCAAAATAATCAGCCCCAGCATTTT
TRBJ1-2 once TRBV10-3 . CAITGQNYGYTF TGTGCCATCACTGGACAGAACTATGGCTACACCTTC
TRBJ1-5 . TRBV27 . CASSLWNGQPQHF TGTGCCAGCAGTTTATGGAATGGGCAGCCCCAGCATTTT
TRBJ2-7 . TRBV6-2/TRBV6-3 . CASSPSLLQRRSSYEQYF TGTGCCAGCAGTCCATCGCTACTGCAGCGAAGAAGCTCCTACGAGCAGTACTTC
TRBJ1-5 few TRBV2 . CASSEWVGRSGVQHF TGTGCCAGCAGTGAATGGGTGGGACGATCGGGGGTCCAGCATTTT
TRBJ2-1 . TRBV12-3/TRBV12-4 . CASSLLQGGHEQFF TGTGCCAGCAGTTTATTACAGGGAGGGCATGAGCAGTTCTTC
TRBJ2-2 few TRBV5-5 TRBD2 CASTPRVEGTTNTGELFF TGTGCCAGCACCCCAAGGGTAGAGGGGACTACGAACACCGGGGAGCTGTTTTTT
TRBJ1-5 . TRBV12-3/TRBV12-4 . CASSFAGRGFDQPQHF TGTGCCAGCAGTTTCGCAGGTAGGGGGTTCGATCAGCCCCAGCATTTT
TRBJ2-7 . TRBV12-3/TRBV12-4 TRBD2 CASSITSGRGYEQYF TGTGCCAGCAGCATCACTAGCGGGAGAGGGTACGAGCAGTACTTC
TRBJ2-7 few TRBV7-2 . CASSLPPRQASSEQYF TGTGCCAGCAGCTTACCCCCCCGACAGGCCTCCAGCGAGCAGTACTTC
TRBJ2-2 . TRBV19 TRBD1 CASSMRQGAGGELFF TGTGCCAGTAGTATGAGACAGGGGGCCGGCGGGGAGCTGTTTTTT
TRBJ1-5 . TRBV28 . CASSLFGVPNQPQHF TGTGCCAGCAGTTTATTCGGGGTCCCTAATCAGCCCCAGCATTTT
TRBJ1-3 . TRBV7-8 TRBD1 CASSLRRDRGRDTIYF TGTGCCAGCAGCTTAAGACGGGACAGGGGGAGAGACACCATATATTTT
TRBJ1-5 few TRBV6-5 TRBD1 CASSIDRVNQPQHF TGTGCCAGCAGCATAGACAGGGTCAATCAGCCCCAGCATTTT
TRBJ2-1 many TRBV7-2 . CASSWRKQNSYNEQFF TGTGCCAGCAGCTGGCGGAAACAAAACTCCTACAATGAGCAGTTCTTC
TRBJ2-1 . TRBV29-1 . CSVRASPGAYNEQFF TGCAGCGTTCGAGCTAGCCCTGGGGCCTACAATGAGCAGTTCTTC
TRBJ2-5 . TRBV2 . CASSEESKTQYF TGTGCCAGCTCCGAGGAGTCGAAGACCCAGTACTTC
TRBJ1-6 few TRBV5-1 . CASSTSTDYNSPLHF TGCGCCAGCAGCACTTCGACAGATTATAATTCACCCCTCCACTTT
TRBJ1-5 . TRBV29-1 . CSVEEGGDQPQHF TGCAGCGTTGAAGAGGGGGGGGATCAGCCCCAGCATTTT
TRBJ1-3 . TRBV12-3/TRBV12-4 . CASSPGRNPYF TGTGCCAGCAGCCCCGGGAGGAACCCCTATTTT
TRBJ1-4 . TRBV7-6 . CASSPMGGPNEKLFF TGTGCCAGCAGCCCCATGGGGGGCCCTAATGAAAAACTGTTTTTT
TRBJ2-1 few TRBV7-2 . CASRRVGGSSYNEQFF TGTGCCAGCAGGCGGGTGGGTGGGAGCTCCTACAATGAGCAGTTCTTC
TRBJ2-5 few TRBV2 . CASRRDFQETQYF TGTGCCAGCAGGAGGGACTTCCAAGAGACCCAGTACTTC
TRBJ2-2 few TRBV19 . CASSSIGGTTGELFF TGTGCCAGTAGTTCCATTGGGGGTACTACCGGGGAGCTGTTTTTT
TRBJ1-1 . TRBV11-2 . CASSLVGAFF TGTGCCAGCAGCTTAGTAGGCGCTTTCTTT
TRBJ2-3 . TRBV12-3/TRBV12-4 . CASSLRRDTQYF TGTGCCAGCAGTTTACGACGAGATACGCAGTATTTT
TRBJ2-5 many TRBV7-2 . CASSLTTNRQETQYF TGTGCCAGCAGCTTAACCACTAACCGACAAGAGACCCAGTACTTC
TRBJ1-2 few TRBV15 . CATSREAYGYTF TGTGCCACCAGCAGAGAAGCTTATGGCTACACCTTC
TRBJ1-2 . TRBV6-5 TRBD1 CASSYRQGNYGYTF TGTGCCAGCAGTTACCGACAGGGGAACTATGGCTACACCTTC
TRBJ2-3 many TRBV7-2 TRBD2 CASSLDSGGAGTDTQYF TGTGCCAGCAGCTTGGATAGCGGGGGGGCAGGGACAGATACGCAGTATTTT
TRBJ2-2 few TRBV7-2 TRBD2 CASSLVAGLAGGGPGELFF TGTGCCAGCAGCTTAGTCGCGGGACTAGCGGGGGGGGGTCCCGGGGAGCTGTTTTTT
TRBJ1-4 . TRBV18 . CASSGGGNEKLFF TGTGCCAGCTCCGGAGGGGGGAATGAAAAACTGTTTTTT
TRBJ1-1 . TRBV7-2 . CASSLAGVAAVF TGTGCCAGCAGCTTAGCCGGAGTCGCGGCGGTCTTT
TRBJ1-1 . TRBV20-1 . CSARDLAGTNTEAFF TGCAGTGCTAGAGATCTCGCAGGGACGAACACTGAAGCTTTCTTT
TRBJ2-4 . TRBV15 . CATNTGNWAKNIQYF TGTGCCACCAATACAGGGAATTGGGCCAAAAACATTCAGTACTTC
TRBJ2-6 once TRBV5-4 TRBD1 CASSSSDRGPTGANVLTF TGTGCCAGCAGCTCCTCCGACAGGGGACCTACTGGGGCCAACGTCCTGACTTTC
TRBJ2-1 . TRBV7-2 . CASSFQRSDNEQFF TGTGCCAGCAGCTTCCAGCGGTCCGACAATGAGCAGTTCTTC
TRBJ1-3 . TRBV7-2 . CASSLVKASSGNTIYF TGTGCCAGCAGCTTAGTAAAGGCCAGCTCTGGAAACACCATATATTTT
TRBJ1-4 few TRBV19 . CASIGTPKGASNEKLFF TGTGCCAGTATCGGCACCCCTAAAGGGGCATCCAATGAAAAACTGTTTTTT
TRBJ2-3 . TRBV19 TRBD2 CASSTPGLAGERNTQYF TGTGCCAGTAGTACCCCGGGACTAGCGGGAGAGAGGAATACGCAGTATTTT
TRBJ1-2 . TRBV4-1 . CASSQYVGFYGYTF TGCGCCAGCAGCCAATATGTGGGATTCTATGGCTACACCTTC
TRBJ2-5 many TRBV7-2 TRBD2 CASSLKSGTGGHQETQYF TGTGCCAGCAGCCTAAAGTCGGGAACGGGGGGACACCAAGAGACCCAGTACTTC
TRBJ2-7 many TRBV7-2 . CASNLGGGPGEQYF TGTGCCAGCAATCTAGGGGGAGGGCCAGGCGAGCAGTACTTC
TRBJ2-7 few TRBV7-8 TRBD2 CASSLVGGSLEQYF TGTGCCAGCAGCTTAGTCGGGGGGAGTCTCGAGCAGTACTTC
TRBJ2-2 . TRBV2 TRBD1 CASSDGTGGTGELFF TGTGCCAGCAGTGATGGGACAGGGGGCACCGGGGAGCTGTTTTTT
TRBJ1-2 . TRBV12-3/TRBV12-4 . CASSLRKGGYTF TGTGCCAGCAGTTTAAGAAAGGGTGGCTACACCTTC
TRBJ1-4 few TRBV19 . CASSNLGWRQFNEKLFF TGTGCCAGTAGTAATCTTGGGTGGCGGCAGTTCAATGAAAAACTGTTTTTT
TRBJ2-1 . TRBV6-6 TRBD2 CASSYSGGAYNEQFF TGTGCCAGCAGTTATTCGGGGGGGGCCTACAATGAGCAGTTCTTC